The rows below give T cell receptor beta chains drawn from one sample of a study of T-cell reconstitution after alpha-beta-depleted transplantation in children. TCRdb called the PCR reads again in MiXCR, with one record for every CDR3 protein. The sample has 70,000 to 95,000 distinct CDR3 sequences; about a sixth are singletons. The sequences come from PBMCs, mostly from graft donor cells, collected 180 days after TCRalphabeta/CD19-depleted stem cell transplant. The origin of the receptors is a male patient aged 2-15 years who had a stem cell transplant for acute lymphoblastic leukemia, so the T cells may come from the graft donor. Both conserved end residues are part of each CDR3. D genes are given only for firm matches. Clone sizes are given selectively: once, few, many, or a class where the clone is expanded.

v_call	clone_size	j_call	d_call	cdr3_aa	cdr3_nt
TRBV4-1	few	TRBJ2-5	-	CASSHVAGIKETQYF	TGCGCCAGCAGCCATGTCGCGGGAATCAAGGAGACCCAGTACTTC
TRBV7-8	-	TRBJ1-5	-	CASSQRLGQPQHF	TGTGCCAGCAGCCAGAGGCTAGGGCAGCCCCAGCATTTT
TRBV12-3/TRBV12-4	few	TRBJ1-1	TRBD1	CASSLQQGGTEAFF	TGTGCCAGCAGTTTACAACAGGGGGGCACTGAAGCTTTCTTT
TRBV11-2	-	TRBJ2-7	-	CASSLAPGAVSYEQYF	TGTGCCAGCAGCTTAGCTCCGGGGGCGGTATCCTACGAGCAGTACTTC
TRBV18	-	TRBJ2-7	TRBD2	CASSRGLAGSYEQYF	TGTGCCAGCTCCCGCGGACTAGCGGGGTCCTACGAGCAGTACTTC
TRBV6-2/TRBV6-3	few	TRBJ2-1	-	CASLSTGTGYNEQFF	TGTGCCAGCCTGAGTACAGGAACAGGGTACAATGAGCAGTTCTTC
TRBV18	-	TRBJ2-7	TRBD1	CASSQTGVVYGQYF	TGTGCCAGCTCACAGACAGGGGTTGTCTACGGGCAGTACTTC
TRBV12-3/TRBV12-4	few	TRBJ2-2	TRBD2	CASSLTAGTSTGELFF	TGTGCCAGCAGTTTAACCGCCGGGACTAGTACCGGGGAGCTGTTTTTT
TRBV5-4	many	TRBJ2-2	-	CASTKGSQRNTGELFF	TGTGCCAGCACCAAAGGGAGTCAGAGGAACACCGGGGAGCTGTTTTTT
TRBV6-2/TRBV6-3	many	TRBJ2-2	TRBD2	CASMREGVTGELFF	TGTGCCAGCATGAGGGAGGGCGTGACCGGGGAGCTGTTTTTT
TRBV5-1	-	TRBJ2-3	-	CASSLEPQGTDTQYF	TGCGCCAGCAGCTTGGAACCGCAGGGGACAGATACGCAGTATTTT
TRBV6-5	-	TRBJ2-7	-	CASSYGALRDYEQYF	TGTGCCAGCAGTTACGGAGCACTCAGAGACTACGAGCAGTACTTC
TRBV18	-	TRBJ2-1	-	CASSPWTMEQFF	TGTGCCAGCTCACCATGGACGATGGAGCAGTTCTTC
TRBV7-2	-	TRBJ2-5	-	CASSLSREETQYF	TGTGCCAGCAGCTTAAGCAGGGAAGAGACCCAGTACTTC
TRBV7-9	-	TRBJ2-7	-	CASSPYRWGGEDEQYF	TGTGCCAGCAGCCCGTACAGGTGGGGTGGGGAGGACGAGCAGTACTTC
TRBV7-9	many	TRBJ1-2	-	CASSQGGTLGNYGYTF	TGTGCCAGCAGCCAGGGAGGGACCCTGGGCAACTATGGCTACACCTTC
TRBV5-6	-	TRBJ1-1	TRBD1	CASSYLQGMNTEAFF	TGTGCCAGCAGCTACTTACAGGGGATGAACACTGAAGCTTTCTTT
TRBV4-1	few	TRBJ1-3	-	CASSFNQGSGNTIYF	TGCGCCAGCAGCTTTAACCAGGGCTCTGGAAACACCATATATTTT
TRBV20-1	few	TRBJ2-7	TRBD1	CSARYLGQAYEQYF	TGCAGTGCCCGATACCTGGGACAGGCTTACGAGCAGTACTTC
TRBV12-3/TRBV12-4	-	TRBJ2-7	-	CASSPAGFSYKQYF	TGTGCCAGCAGCCCGGCAGGGTTCTCTTACAAGCAGTACTTC
TRBV12-3/TRBV12-4	-	TRBJ2-3	-	CASSQDGTTDTQYF	TGTGCCAGCAGCCAGGACGGTACCACAGATACGCAGTATTTT
TRBV6-5	-	TRBJ1-3	-	CATQGWNTIYF	TGTGCCACCCAGGGTTGGAACACCATATATTTT
TRBV7-2	-	TRBJ2-2	TRBD2	CASSLAILGLTNTGELFF	TGTGCCAGCAGCTTAGCCATATTGGGACTAACGAACACCGGGGAGCTGTTTTTT
TRBV13	many	TRBJ2-1	-	CASSLHVGARDNEQFF	TGTGCCAGCAGCTTACATGTGGGGGCTAGGGACAATGAGCAGTTCTTC
TRBV5-6	few	TRBJ1-2	-	CASSLAPLGMGVYGYTF	TGTGCCAGCAGCTTGGCACCGCTAGGAATGGGCGTCTATGGCTACACCTTC
TRBV4-3	-	TRBJ1-2	-	CASREGRGRGGYTF	TGCGCCAGCAGGGAAGGGAGGGGACGAGGTGGCTACACCTTC
TRBV14	few	TRBJ1-6	-	CASSRFNSPLHF	TGTGCCAGCAGCCGGTTTAATTCACCCCTCCACTTT
TRBV4-2	-	TRBJ2-3	-	CASSQDPTAGNTQYF	TGTGCCAGCAGCCAAGATCCAACGGCGGGGAATACGCAGTATTTT
TRBV6-5	once	TRBJ1-1	TRBD1	CASSYSREGGRNTEAFF	TGTGCCAGCAGTTACTCGAGGGAAGGGGGCCGGAACACTGAAGCTTTCTTT
TRBV7-7	few	TRBJ2-5	-	CASSLGRGRVRETQYF	TGTGCCAGCAGCTTAGGGCGCGGCAGGGTTCGTGAGACCCAGTACTTC